This T cell receptor (beta chain) was identified in a study of OX40 agonist ivuxolimab in advanced cancers. The CDR3 sequence is 15 residues long. The V end lost 5 bases, the J end lost 0 bases, and 11 bases lay between the germline ends. Germline loops: CDR1 MNHEY, CDR2 SMNVEV (reference sequence). Sequencing was performed with immunoSEQ multiplex PCR; in TCRdb, only in-frame clones are kept and a portion is missing. The profile shows roughly 91,000 clones, approximately 90% of them singletons. The TCR comes from an adult with an advanced solid tumor such as melanoma, head and neck, liver or kidney cancer. This sample comprised CD4+ or CD8+ T cells sorted from blood, obtained in a trial of the OX40 agonist ivuxolimab. V usage is TRBV27 and J usage is TRBJ1-5; TRBD1 is a possible D gene (6 bases). The CDR3 DNA sequence: TGTGCCAGCAGTGGGGACACCTATAGCAATCAGCCCCAGCATTTT. Its protein product is CASSGDTYSNQPQHF.